This T cell receptor beta chain was captured by sequencing in a study of T cell repertoires in cytomegalovirus infection. Study as a whole: In public TCR beta signatures, there were indications of both CMV infection and matching HLA type. General study findings and limits: Cumulative public TCR beta family frequency identified CMV carriers with the relevant HLA. HLA-C-restricted CMV clonotypes gave the most frequent clonotype in two of eight donors.

Details on this clonotype: Its target is unknown.

TCRdb itself ran the reads through MiXCR, one entry per CDR3 protein. The sample consists of hundreds of thousands of distinct CDR3 sequences, about 17% of them appearing once. The sequenced material came from PBMCs. The receptor was derived from a human donor in good health (CMV status not recorded). Some clones in this sample may be carry-over from other donors' samples.

The CDR3 here is CASSYYQSPQYF. Written as DNA, the CDR3 is TGTGCCAGCAGTTACTACCAATCACCTCAGTACTTC. This chain links TRBV6-2 or TRBV6-3 with TRBJ2-7; D remains unclear. Germline V gene data show CDR1 as MNHEY and CDR2 as SVGEGT. This CDR3 is 12 amino acids long. The V end lost 1 base, the J end lost 10 bases, and 11 bases lay between the germline ends.